The 14 T cell receptor beta chains in this list originate from one sample, sequenced in a study of cytomegalovirus exposure and HLA in healthy donors. PCR primers comprised 60 Vbeta and 13 Jbeta primers. Only in-frame clones appear in the TCRdb table, and some are missing; sequencing was by immunoSEQ multiplex PCR. Counted here are 200,000 to 250,000 clones, roughly 80% occurring once; the ten biggest clones make up around 1.7%. Sample: PBMCs. The source is a man aged 45-65 years in good health and CMV-seronegative.

This clone was recorded only once. The chain couples TRBV10-1 to TRBJ2-1; TRBD2 agrees at 8 bases. Germline V gene data show CDR1 as WNHNN and CDR2 as SYGVQD (reference sequence). The CDR3 is 15 amino acids. The ends lost 2 bases at V and 4 bases at J; junction bases unmatched: 4. DNA of the CDR3: TGCGCCAGCAGTGAGGGTAGCGGGGCGTACAATGAGCAGTTCTTC. Translated, it gives CASSEGSGAYNEQFF.

V gene TRBV5-1 combines with J gene TRBJ1-4; no reliable D call. The ends were cut back, 0 bases at V and 4 bases at J, with 10 bases in the middle. This CDR3 is 15 amino acids long. Germline lookup yields CDR1 SGHRS and CDR2 YFSETQ. The CDR3 spells CASSLVGQINEKLFF. CDR3 nucleotides: TGCGCCAGCAGCTTGGTTGGGCAGATTAATGAAAAACTGTTTTTT.

This clone was detected only once. The chain links TRBV28 to TRBJ2-1; D unclear. V was clipped by 4 bases and J by 4 bases, with 11 bases between them. CDR1 and CDR2 (germline): MDHEN, SYDVKM. CDR3 size: 14 residues. DNA for the CDR3: TGTGCCAGCAGTTCCCAGGCGAAGTACAATGAGCAGTTCTTC. It codes for CASSSQAKYNEQFF.

The J gene is TRBJ1-5, the V gene TRBV6-5; TRBD1 agrees at 8 bases. The CDR3 runs 15 residues. Trimming at V came to 6 bases and at J to 2 bases, leaving 6 bases not matched to a gene. Germline V gene lookup returns CDR1 MNHEY and CDR2 SVGAGI. CDR3 protein: CASSLDRGGNQPQHF. CDR3 bases: TGTGCCAGCAGCCTCGACAGGGGAGGCAATCAGCCCCAGCATTTT.

The rearrangement joins TRBV28 to TRBJ2-7, with D possibly TRBD1 on 7 matching bases. The germline V gene encodes CDR1 MDHEN and CDR2 SYDVKM. The CDR3 is 15 amino acids. V was shortened by 4 bases and J by 3 bases, with 16 bases between the two germline ends. DNA for the CDR3: TGTGCCAGCAGTTATGGAGGGACAGATCGCTACGAGCAGTACTTC. This codes for CASSYGGTDRYEQYF. The full variable domain, rest sourced from reference TRBV28 and TRBJ2-7, is DVKVTQSSRYLVKRTGEKVFLECVQDMDHENMFWYRQDPGLGLRLIYFSYDVKMKEKGDIPEGYSVSREKKERFSLILESASTNQTSMYLCASSYGGTDRYEQYFGPGTRLTVT.

A few counts support this clone. This rearrangement joins TRBV7-6 to TRBJ2-1, with TRBD2 matching 9 bases. CDR3 length: 15 amino acids. The germline gives CDR1 SGHVS, CDR2 FNYEAQ. V shed 5 bases and J 4 bases; nucleotides not matched to a gene: 6. The CDR3 loop is CASSPGTSQYNEQFF. The CDR3 nucleotides read TGTGCCAGCAGCCCCGGGACTAGCCAGTACAATGAGCAGTTCTTC. The complete variable domain, with remaining parts taken from reference TRBV7-6 and TRBJ2-1, reads GAGVSQSPRYKVTKRGQDVALRCDPISGHVSLYWYRQALGQGPEFLTYFNYEAQQDKSGLPNDRFSAERPEGSISTLTIQRTEQRDSAMYRCASSPGTSQYNEQFFGPGTRLTVL.

The CDR3 region has the DNA TGTGCCAGCACCCTATTACAGAAACGGGGCTACACCTTC. As protein: CASTLLQKRGYTF. The J gene is TRBJ1-2, the V gene TRBV5-6; D ambiguous. CDR3 length: 13 amino acids. The germline V gene has CDR1 SGHDT and CDR2 YYEEEE. Deletions cut 6 bases from V and 8 bases from J, with 17 bases between.

Only a few counts were recorded for this clone. The rearrangement uses TRBV5-1 and TRBJ2-5; 8 nucleotides line up with TRBD2. This CDR3 is 13 amino acids long. V lost 3 bases, J lost 4 bases, and 2 bases stayed unmatched. Per the germline V gene, CDR1 is SGHRS and CDR2 is YFSETQ. CDR3 region: CASSSGLVETQYF. CDR3 in DNA: TGCGCCAGCAGCTCGGGACTAGTAGAGACCCAGTACTTC.

Details on this clone: One end of the junction does not line up with germline, which may come from a read error. This sample includes further DNA sequences coding for the same CDR3. This chain joins TRBV7-9 and TRBJ2-7; tentatively, D is TRBD1 (6 bases). The germline CDR1 and CDR2 sequences are SEHNR and FQNEAQ (reference sequence). This CDR3 has 12 amino acids. CDR3 DNA sequence: TGTGCCAGTAGCTTCAGGGGTTACGAGCAGTACTTC. Protein product: CASSFRGYEQYF.

The chain uses TRBV28 and TRBJ2-1; D is possibly TRBD2 (5 bases). The CDR3 consists of 14 residues. CDR1 and CDR2 (germline): MDHEN, SYDVKM. V lost 3 bases and J lost 5, with 11 bases in between. In nucleotides, the CDR3 is TGTGCCAGCAGTTTTCCCGGGAACAACAATGAGCAGTTCTTC. Translating it yields CASSFPGNNNEQFF.

The rearrangement links TRBV9 to TRBJ2-1; no definite D call. CDR1 and CDR2 from the germline V gene are SGDLS and YYNGEE. The CDR3 spans 12 residues. V was pared by 0 bases and J by 9 bases, with 7 bases between. CDR3 protein: CASSVVVTEQFF. In nucleotides, the CDR3 is TGTGCCAGCAGCGTAGTAGTAACTGAGCAGTTCTTC.

The chain carries TRBV7-3 and TRBJ1-4; perhaps TRBD1 as D (5 bases). The CDR3 loop spans 14 amino acids. Germline CDR1 reads SGHTA; CDR2 reads FQGTGA. Trimming took off 1 base at V and 8 bases at J, with 11 bases between the two ends. CDR3 in amino acids: CASSLNRRGEKLFF. The CDR3 coding sequence is TGTGCCAGCAGCTTAAACAGGAGGGGCGAAAAACTGTTTTTT.

This rearrangement joins TRBV19 to TRBJ2-2; TRBD2 might be the D (6 bases). The CDR3 runs 16 residues. In germline, CDR1 is LNHDA, CDR2 SQIVND (reference sequence). V was cut by 1 base and J by 5 bases, with 14 bases left in between. CDR3 in amino acids: CASSIGGTYITGELFF. The CDR3 coding sequence is TGTGCCAGTAGTATAGGCGGGACTTATATTACCGGGGAGCTGTTTTTT.

The chain couples TRBV28 to TRBJ2-7; 10 bases map to TRBD2. The CDR3 has 15 residues. Germline lookup yields CDR1 MDHEN and CDR2 SYDVKM. Trimming at V came to 2 bases and at J to 4 bases, leaving 5 bases not matched to a gene. CDR3 in amino acids: CASSLITSGIYEQYF. CDR3 nucleotide sequence: TGTGCCAGCAGTTTAATCACTAGCGGGATTTACGAGCAGTACTTC.